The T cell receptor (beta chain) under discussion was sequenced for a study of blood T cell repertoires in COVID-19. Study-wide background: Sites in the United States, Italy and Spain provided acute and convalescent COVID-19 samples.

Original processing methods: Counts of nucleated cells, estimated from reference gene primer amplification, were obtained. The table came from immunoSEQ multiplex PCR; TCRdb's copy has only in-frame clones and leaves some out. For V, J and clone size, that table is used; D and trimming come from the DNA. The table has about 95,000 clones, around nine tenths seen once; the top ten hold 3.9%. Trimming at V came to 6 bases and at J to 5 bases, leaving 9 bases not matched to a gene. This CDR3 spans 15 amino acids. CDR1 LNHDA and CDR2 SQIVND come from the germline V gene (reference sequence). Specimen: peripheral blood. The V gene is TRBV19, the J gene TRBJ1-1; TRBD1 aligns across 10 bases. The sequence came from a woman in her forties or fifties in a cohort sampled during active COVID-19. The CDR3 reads CASSDGQGGRTEAFF. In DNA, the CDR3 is TGTGCCAGTAGCGACGGACAGGGGGGAAGGACTGAAGCTTTCTTT.